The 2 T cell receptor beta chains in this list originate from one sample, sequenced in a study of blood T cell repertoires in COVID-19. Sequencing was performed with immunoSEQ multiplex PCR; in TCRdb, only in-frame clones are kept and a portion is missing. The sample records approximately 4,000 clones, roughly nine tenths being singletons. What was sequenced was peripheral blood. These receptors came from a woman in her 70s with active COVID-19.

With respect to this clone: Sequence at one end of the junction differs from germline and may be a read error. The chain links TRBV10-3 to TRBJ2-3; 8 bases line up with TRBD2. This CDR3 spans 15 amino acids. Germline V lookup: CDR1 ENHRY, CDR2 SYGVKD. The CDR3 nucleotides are TGTGCCATCAGTGAGCCGGGGGGGGGCACAAATACGCAGTATTTT. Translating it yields CAISEPGGGTNTQYF.

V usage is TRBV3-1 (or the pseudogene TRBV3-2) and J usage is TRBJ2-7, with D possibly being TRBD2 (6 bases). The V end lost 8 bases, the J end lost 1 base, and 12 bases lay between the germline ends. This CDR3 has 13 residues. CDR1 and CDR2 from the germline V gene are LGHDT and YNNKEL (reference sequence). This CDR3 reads CASVMGGSYEQYF. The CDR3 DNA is TGTGCCAGCGTCATGGGGGGATCCTACGAGCAGTACTTC.